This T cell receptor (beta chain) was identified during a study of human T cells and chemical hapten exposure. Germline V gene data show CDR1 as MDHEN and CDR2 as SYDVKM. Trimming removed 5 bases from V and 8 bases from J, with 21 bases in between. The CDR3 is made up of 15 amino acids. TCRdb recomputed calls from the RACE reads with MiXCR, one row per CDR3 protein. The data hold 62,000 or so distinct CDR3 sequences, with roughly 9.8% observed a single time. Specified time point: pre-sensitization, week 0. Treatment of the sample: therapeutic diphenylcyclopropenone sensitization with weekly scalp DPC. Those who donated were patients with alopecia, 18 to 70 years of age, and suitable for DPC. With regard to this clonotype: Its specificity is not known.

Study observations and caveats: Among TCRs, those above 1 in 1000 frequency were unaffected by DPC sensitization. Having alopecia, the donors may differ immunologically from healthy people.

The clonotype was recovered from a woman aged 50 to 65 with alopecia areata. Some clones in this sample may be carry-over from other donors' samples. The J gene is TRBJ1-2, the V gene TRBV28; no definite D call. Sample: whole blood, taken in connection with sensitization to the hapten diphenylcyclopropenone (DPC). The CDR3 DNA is TGTGCCAGCAGTCTAAACCGGGCCCCCGATCGGGGCTACACCTTC. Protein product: CASSLNRAPDRGYTF.